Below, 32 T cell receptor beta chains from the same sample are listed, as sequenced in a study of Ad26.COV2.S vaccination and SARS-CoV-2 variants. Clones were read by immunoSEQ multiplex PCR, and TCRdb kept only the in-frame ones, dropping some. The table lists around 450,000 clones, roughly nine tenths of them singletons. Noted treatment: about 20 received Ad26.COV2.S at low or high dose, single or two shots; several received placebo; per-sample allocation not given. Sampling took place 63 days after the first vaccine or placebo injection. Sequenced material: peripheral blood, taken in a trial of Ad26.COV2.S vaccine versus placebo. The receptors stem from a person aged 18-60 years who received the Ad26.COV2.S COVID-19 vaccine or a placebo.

In DNA form, the CDR3 reads TGTGCCTGGGACCGGGGAGTGGGTCAGCCCCAGCATTTT. This sequence encodes CAWDRGVGQPQHF. The V call is TRBV30, the J call TRBJ1-5; D is ambiguous. Germline-derived CDR1 and CDR2 are GTSNPN and SVGIG (reference sequence). This CDR3 is 13 amino acids long. Trimming shortened V by 5 bases and J by 6 bases, and 14 bases separated the two germline ends.

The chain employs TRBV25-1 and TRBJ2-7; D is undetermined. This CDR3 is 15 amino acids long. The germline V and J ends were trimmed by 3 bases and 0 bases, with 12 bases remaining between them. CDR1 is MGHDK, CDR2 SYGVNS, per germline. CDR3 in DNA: TGTGCCAGCAGTGATCTCAGAAAAAGCTCCTACGAGCAGTACTTC. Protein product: CASSDLRKSSYEQYF.

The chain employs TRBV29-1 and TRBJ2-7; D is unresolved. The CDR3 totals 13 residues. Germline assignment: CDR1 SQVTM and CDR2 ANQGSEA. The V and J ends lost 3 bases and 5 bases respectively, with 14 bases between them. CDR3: CSVDGRIFDEQYF. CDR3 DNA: TGCAGCGTTGACGGGCGGATCTTCGACGAGCAGTACTTC.

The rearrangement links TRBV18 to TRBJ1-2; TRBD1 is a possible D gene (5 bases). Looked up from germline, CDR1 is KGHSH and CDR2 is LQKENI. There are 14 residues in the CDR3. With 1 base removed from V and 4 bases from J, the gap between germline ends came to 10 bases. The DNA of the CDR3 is TGTGCCAGCTCACCACTACCCAGGGTCTATGGCTACACCTTC. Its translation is CASSPLPRVYGYTF.

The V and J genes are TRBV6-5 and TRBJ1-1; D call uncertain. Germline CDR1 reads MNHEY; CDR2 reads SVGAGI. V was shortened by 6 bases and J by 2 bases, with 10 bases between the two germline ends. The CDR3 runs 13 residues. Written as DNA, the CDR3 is TGTGCCAGCAGGAGAGAGTCTAACACTGAAGCTTTCTTT. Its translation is CASRRESNTEAFF.

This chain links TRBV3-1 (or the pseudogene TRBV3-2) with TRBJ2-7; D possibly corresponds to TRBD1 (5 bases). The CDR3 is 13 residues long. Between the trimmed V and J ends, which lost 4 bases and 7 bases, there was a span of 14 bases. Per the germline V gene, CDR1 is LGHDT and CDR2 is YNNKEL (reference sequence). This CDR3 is CASSRGEWGEQYF. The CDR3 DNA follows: TGTGCCAGCAGCCGGGGCGAGTGGGGAGAGCAGTACTTC.

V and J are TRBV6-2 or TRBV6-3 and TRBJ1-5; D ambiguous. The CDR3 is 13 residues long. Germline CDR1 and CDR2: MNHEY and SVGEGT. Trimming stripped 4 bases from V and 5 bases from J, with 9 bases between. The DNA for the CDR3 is TGTGCCAGCAGTTCCTTCGTCCATCAGCCCCAGCATTTT. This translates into CASSSFVHQPQHF.

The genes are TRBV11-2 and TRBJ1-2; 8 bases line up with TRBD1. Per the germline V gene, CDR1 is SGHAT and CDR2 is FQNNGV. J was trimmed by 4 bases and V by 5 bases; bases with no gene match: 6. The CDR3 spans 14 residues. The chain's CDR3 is CASSPGQAVYGYTF. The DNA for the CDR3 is TGTGCCAGCAGCCCGGGACAGGCAGTCTATGGCTACACCTTC.

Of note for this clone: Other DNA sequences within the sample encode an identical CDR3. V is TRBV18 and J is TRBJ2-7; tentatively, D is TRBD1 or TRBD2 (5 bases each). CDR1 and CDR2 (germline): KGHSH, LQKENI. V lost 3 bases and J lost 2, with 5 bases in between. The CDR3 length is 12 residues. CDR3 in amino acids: CASSPGAYEQYF. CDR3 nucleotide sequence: TGTGCCAGCTCACCGGGGGCCTACGAGCAGTACTTC.

The CDR3 DNA sequence: TGTGCCAGCAGCTTAGAAGGGTTTGGCACTGAAGCTTTCTTT. It translates to CASSLEGFGTEAFF. The chain is built from TRBV7-9 and TRBJ1-1; D unresolved. The germline V gene has CDR1 SEHNR and CDR2 FQNEAQ (reference sequence). V lost 1 base, J lost 4 bases, and 10 bases lay in between. This CDR3 has 14 residues.

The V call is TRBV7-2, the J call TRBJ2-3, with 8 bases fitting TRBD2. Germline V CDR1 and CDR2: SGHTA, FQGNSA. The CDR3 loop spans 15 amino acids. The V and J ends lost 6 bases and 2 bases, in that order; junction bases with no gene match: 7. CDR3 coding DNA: TGTGCCAGCAGGACCTACGGGGGGGACACAGATACGCAGTATTTT. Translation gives CASRTYGGDTDTQYF.

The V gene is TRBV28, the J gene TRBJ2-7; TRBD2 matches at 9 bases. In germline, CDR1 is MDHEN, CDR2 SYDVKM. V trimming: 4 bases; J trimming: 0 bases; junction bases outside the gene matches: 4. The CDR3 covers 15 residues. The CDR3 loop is CASSSPGLASYEQYF. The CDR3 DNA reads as TGTGCCAGCAGTTCCCCGGGACTAGCCTCCTACGAGCAGTACTTC.

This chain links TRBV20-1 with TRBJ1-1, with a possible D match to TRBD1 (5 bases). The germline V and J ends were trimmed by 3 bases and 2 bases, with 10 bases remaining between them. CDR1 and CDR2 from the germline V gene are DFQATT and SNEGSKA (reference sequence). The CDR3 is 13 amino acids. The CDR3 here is CSASWGANTEAFF. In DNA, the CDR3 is TGCAGTGCTAGTTGGGGCGCAAACACTGAAGCTTTCTTT.

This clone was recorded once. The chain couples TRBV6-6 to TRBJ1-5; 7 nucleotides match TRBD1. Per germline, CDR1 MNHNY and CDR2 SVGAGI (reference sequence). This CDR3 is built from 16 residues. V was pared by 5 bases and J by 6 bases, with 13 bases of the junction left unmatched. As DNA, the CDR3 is TGTGCCAGCAGTCCCTCCCGGACAGGACGGGGTCAGCCCCAGCATTTT. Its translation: CASSPSRTGRGQPQHF.

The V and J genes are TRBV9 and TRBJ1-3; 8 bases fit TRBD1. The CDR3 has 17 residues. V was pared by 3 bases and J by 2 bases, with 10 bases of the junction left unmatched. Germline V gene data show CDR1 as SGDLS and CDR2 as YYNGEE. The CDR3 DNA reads TGTGCCAGCAGCGAAGCTCAGACAGGGGTTACTGGAAACACCATATATTTT. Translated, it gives CASSEAQTGVTGNTIYF. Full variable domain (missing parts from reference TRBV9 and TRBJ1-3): DSGVTQTPKHLITATGQRVTLRCSPRSGDLSVYWYQQSLDQGLQFLIQYYNGEERAKGNILERFSAQQFPDLHSELNLSSLELGDSALYFCASSEAQTGVTGNTIYFGEGSWLTVV.

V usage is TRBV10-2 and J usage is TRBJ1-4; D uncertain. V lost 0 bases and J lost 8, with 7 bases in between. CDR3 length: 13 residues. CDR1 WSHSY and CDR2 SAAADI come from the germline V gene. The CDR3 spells CASSESGREKLFF. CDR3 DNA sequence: TGCGCCAGCAGTGAGTCGGGTCGAGAAAAACTGTTTTTT.

CDR3 bases: TGCGCCAGCAGCTTGGGTTGGACTAGCGGGAGTTACGAGCAGTTCTTC. It encodes CASSLGWTSGSYEQFF. The V gene is TRBV5-1, the J gene TRBJ2-1; 13 bases match TRBD2. Trimming took 0 bases from V and 10 from J; bases not matched to a gene: 7. CDR3 length equals 16 residues. Germline V gives CDR1 SGHRS, CDR2 YFSETQ. The full variable domain, with the rest looked up from reference TRBV5-1 and TRBJ2-1, is KAGVTQTPRYLIKTRGQQVTLSCSPISGHRSVSWYQQTPGQGLQFLFEYFSETQRNKGNFPGRFSGRQFSNSRSEMNVSTLELGDSALYLCASSLGWTSGSYEQFFGPGTRLTVL.

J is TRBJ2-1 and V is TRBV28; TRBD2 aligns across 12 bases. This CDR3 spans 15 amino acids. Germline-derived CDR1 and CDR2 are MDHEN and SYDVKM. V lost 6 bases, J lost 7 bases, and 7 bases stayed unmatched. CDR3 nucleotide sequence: TGTGCCAGCAGGCCTACTAGCGGGGGGCCAAATGAGCAGTTCTTC. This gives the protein CASRPTSGGPNEQFF.

The CDR3 bases are TGTGCCAGCAGTGACATCCGGGCTGGCTACACCTTC. This encodes CASSDIRAGYTF. The V and J genes are TRBV6-1 and TRBJ1-2; D is ambiguous. This CDR3 comprises 12 residues. Between the trimmed V and J ends, which lost 3 bases and 7 bases, there was a span of 9 bases. CDR1 MNHNS and CDR2 SASEGT come from the germline V gene.

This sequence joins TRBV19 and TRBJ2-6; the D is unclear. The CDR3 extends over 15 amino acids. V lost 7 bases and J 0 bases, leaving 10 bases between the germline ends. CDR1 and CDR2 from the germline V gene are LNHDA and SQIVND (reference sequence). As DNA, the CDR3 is TGTGCCAGTAACACCCCCCGCTCTGGGGCCAACGTCCTGACTTTC. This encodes CASNTPRSGANVLTF.

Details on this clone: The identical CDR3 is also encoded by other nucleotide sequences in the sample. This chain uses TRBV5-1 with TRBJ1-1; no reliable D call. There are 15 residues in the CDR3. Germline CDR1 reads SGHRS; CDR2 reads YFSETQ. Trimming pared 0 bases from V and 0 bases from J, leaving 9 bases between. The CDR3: CASSLAEGLNTEAFF. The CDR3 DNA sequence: TGCGCCAGCAGCTTGGCCGAGGGTTTGAACACTGAAGCTTTCTTT.

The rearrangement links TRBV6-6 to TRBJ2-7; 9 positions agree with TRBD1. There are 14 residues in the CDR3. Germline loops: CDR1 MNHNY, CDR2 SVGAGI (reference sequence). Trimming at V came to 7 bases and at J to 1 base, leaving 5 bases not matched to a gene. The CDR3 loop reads CASNGQGFSYEQYF. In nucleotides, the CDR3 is TGTGCCAGCAATGGACAGGGGTTTTCCTACGAGCAGTACTTC.

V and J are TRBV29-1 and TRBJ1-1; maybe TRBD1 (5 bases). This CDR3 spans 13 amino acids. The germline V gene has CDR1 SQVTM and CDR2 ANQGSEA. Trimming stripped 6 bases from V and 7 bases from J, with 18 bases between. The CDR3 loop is CSVPKGAGNEAFF. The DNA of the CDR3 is TGCAGCGTCCCTAAAGGGGCAGGCAATGAAGCTTTCTTT. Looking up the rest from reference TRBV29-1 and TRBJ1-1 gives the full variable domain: SAVISQKPSRDICQRGTSLTIQCQVDSQVTMMFWYRQQPGQSLTLIATANQGSEATYESGFVIDKFPISRPNLTFSTLTVSNMSPEDSSIYLCSVPKGAGNEAFFGQGTRLTVV.

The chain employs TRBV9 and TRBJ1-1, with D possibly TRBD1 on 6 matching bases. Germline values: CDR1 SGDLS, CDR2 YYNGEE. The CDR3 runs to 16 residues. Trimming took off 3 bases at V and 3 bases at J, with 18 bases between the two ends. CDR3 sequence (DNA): TGTGCCAGCAGCGCATACAGGGTCGATCATGACACTGAAGCTTTCTTT. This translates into CASSAYRVDHDTEAFF.

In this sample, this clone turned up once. The CDR3 protein is CASSLTSRSDTQYF. In nucleotides, the CDR3 is TGTGCCAGCAGCTTAACCTCTCGCTCCGATACGCAGTATTTT. This sequence joins TRBV7-7 and TRBJ2-3, with D unclear. The length of the CDR3 is 14 residues. V was shortened by 2 bases and J by 6 bases, with 12 bases between the two germline ends. CDR1 is SSHAT and CDR2 is FNYEAQ in the germline V gene (reference sequence).

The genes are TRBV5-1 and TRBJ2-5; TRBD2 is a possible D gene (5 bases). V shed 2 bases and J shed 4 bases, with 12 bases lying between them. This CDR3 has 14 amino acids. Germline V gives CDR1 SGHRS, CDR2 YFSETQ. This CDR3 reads CASSLVGVGETQYF. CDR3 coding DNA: TGCGCCAGCAGCTTAGTGGGAGTGGGAGAGACCCAGTACTTC.

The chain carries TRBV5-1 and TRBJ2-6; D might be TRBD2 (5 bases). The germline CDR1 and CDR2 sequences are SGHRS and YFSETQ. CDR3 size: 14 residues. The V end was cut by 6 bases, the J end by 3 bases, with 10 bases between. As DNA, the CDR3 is TGCGCCAGCATTGAGAGGGTTGGGGCCAACGTCCTGACTTTC. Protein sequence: CASIERVGANVLTF.

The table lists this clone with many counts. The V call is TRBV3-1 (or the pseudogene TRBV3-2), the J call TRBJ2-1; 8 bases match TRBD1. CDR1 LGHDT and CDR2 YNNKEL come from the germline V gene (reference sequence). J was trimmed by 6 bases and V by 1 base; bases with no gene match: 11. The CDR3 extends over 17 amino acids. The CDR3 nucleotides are TGTGCCAGCAGCCAAGGCCAGGGGGCGGGACCGGCCAATGAGCAGTTCTTC. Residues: CASSQGQGAGPANEQFF.

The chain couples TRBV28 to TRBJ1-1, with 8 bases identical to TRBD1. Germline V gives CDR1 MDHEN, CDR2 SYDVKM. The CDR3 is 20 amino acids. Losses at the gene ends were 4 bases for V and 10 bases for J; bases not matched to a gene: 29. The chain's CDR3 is CASSSRTGLTGKGWIPRAFF. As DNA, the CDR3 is TGTGCCAGCAGTTCCCGGACAGGGCTGACGGGGAAGGGTTGGATTCCCCGAGCTTTCTTT.

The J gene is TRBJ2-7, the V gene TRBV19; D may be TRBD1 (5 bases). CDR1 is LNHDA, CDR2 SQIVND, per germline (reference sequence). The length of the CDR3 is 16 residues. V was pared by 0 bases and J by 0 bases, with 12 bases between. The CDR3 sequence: CASSIDPYRSSYEQYF. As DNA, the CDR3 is TGTGCCAGTAGTATAGATCCGTACAGGAGCTCCTACGAGCAGTACTTC.

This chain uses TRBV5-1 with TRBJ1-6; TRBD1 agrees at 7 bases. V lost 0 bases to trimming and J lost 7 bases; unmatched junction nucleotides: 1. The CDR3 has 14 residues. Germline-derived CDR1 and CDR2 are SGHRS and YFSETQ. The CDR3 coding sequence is TGCGCCAGCAGCTTGGCCAGGGGGAATTCACCCCTCCACTTT. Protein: CASSLARGNSPLHF.

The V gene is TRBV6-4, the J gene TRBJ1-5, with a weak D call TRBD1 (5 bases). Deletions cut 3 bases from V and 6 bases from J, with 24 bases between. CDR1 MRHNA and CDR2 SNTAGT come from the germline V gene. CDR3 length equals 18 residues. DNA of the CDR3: TGTGCCAGCAGTGAGTTCGGGGCGGTCAGTAGTATAAGTCAGCCCCAGCATTTT. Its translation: CASSEFGAVSSISQPQHF.